These 6 T cell receptor beta chains originate from one sample sequenced in a study of B cell selection in AIRE deficiency. The sorted conventional CD4 T cells were gated as CD4+CD127+. TCRdb keeps only in-frame clones here, not all; method: immunoSEQ multiplex PCR. The profile covers 20,000 to 25,000 clones, with around 95% appearing a single time and 0.2% to 0.25% taken by the ten largest. Specimen: CD4+CD127+ conventional T cells sorted from PBMCs. These receptors were taken from a human donor in good health.

The chain carries TRBV11-3 and TRBJ2-7; maybe TRBD2 (7 bases). CDR3 length equals 14 residues. Germline V gene data show CDR1 as SGHNT and CDR2 as YENEEA. V lost 5 bases, J lost 3 bases, and 14 bases lay in between. CDR3 bases: TGTGCCAGCAGCCTTGGGGGGGGCTACTACGAGCAGTACTTC. Residues: CASSLGGGYYEQYF.

This clone has only one observation. The rearrangement links TRBV28 to TRBJ2-3; 8 bases agree with TRBD1. This CDR3 is 16 amino acids long. Trimming cost V 5 bases and J 5 bases; bases outside gene matches: 12. Germline V gene lookup returns CDR1 MDHEN and CDR2 SYDVKM. The CDR3 loop is CASSPPGQVSKDTQYF. CDR3 sequence (DNA): TGTGCCAGCAGTCCCCCGGGACAGGTGTCCAAAGATACGCAGTATTTT.

This sequence joins TRBV7-8 and TRBJ1-1; tentatively, D is TRBD1 (6 bases). Germline V lookup: CDR1 SGHVS, CDR2 FQNEAQ. Trimming cost V 0 bases and J 4 bases, with 12 bases left between them. This CDR3 is built from 15 residues. The CDR3, as DNA: TGTGCCAGCAGCTTAGCGACAGGAGGTAGCACTGAAGCTTTCTTT. Protein sequence: CASSLATGGSTEAFF.

The chain recombines TRBV11-2 with TRBJ2-2, with D possibly being TRBD1 or TRBD2 (5 bases each). V lost 4 bases and J 4 bases, leaving 13 bases between the germline ends. This CDR3 contains 15 residues. Germline V gene lookup returns CDR1 SGHAT and CDR2 FQNNGV. As DNA, the CDR3 is TGTGCCAGCAGCTACATCCGGGACCCCACCGGGGAGCTGTTTTTT. Amino acid sequence: CASSYIRDPTGELFF.

The chain is built from TRBV28 and TRBJ2-3, with a possible D match to TRBD2 (5 bases). The germline gives CDR1 MDHEN, CDR2 SYDVKM. Trimming stripped 3 bases from V and 1 base from J, with 5 bases between. The CDR3 has 13 residues. CDR3 in amino acids: CASSLRGTDTQYF. The CDR3 bases are TGTGCCAGCAGTTTGAGGGGCACAGATACGCAGTATTTT.

This sequence joins TRBV21-1 and TRBJ2-7; the tabulated D call, TRBD1, remains unverified against the DNA. TRBV21-1 is shown as a pseudogene. The CDR3 totals 14 residues. The CDR3 reads CASSKVGVTGSSYF. The CDR3 nucleotides are TGTGCCAGCAGCAAAGTAGGGGTTACCGGGTCGTCATACTTC.